One sample yielded the 18 T cell receptor beta chains listed below, sequenced in a study of Graves' ophthalmopathy and Graves' hyperthyroidism. RNA transcripts were the source from which TCR beta CDR3 regions were amplified. An opening RT-PCR round employed HTBI primers and preceded a second-round multiplex PCR. Each CDR3 protein is one row after TCRdb ran MiXCR on the multiplex PCR reads. The repertoire holds 400,000 to 500,000 distinct CDR3 sequences, with more than 20% as singletons. The source material was peripheral blood. These receptors all stem from a woman aged 18-29 years with stable Graves' hyperthyroidism.

This clonotype was seen many times. The chain is built from TRBV3-1 and TRBJ2-7; 7 nucleotides align to TRBD1. Trimming took 6 bases from V and 2 from J; bases not matched to a gene: 13. The CDR3 sequence is 16 residues long. Germline CDR1 is LGHDT and CDR2 is YNNKEL (reference sequence). Here the CDR3 reads CASSPSEGTVAYEQYF. CDR3 coding DNA: TGTGCCAGCAGTCCAAGTGAAGGGACAGTTGCCTACGAGCAGTACTTC.

This clonotype was counted at least ten times. This chain joins TRBV29-1 and TRBJ2-7; 7 bases align to TRBD2. The CDR3 covers 12 residues. CDR1 is SQVTM and CDR2 is ANQGSEA in the germline V gene. V shed 6 bases, J shed 2 bases, and the junction held 4 bases outside the gene matches. Here the CDR3 reads CSVLGGAYEQYF. CDR3 nucleotides: TGCAGCGTGTTGGGGGGGGCCTACGAGCAGTACTTC.

In this sample, this clonotype turned up many times. The chain joins TRBV28 to TRBJ2-7; a weak D match, TRBD1 (6 bases). V was clipped by 1 base and J by 2 bases, with 12 bases between them. This CDR3 contains 15 residues. Germline V gene sequence: CDR1 MDHEN, CDR2 SYDVKM. The CDR3 nucleotides read TGTGCCAGCAGTTTATCCCAGGGGCTTACCTACGAGCAGTACTTC. Its protein product is CASSLSQGLTYEQYF.

This clonotype showed up many times. The gene calls are TRBV6-1 and TRBJ1-1; D call uncertain. The CDR3 consists of 13 residues. Trimming stripped 10 bases from V and 4 bases from J, with 16 bases between. From germline, CDR1 is MNHNS and CDR2 SASEGT. The DNA of the CDR3 is TGTGCCAATGAGCGGACGGTTGGCACTGAAGCTTTCTTT. Translation: CANERTVGTEAFF.

In this sample, this clonotype turned up many times. CDR3 in DNA: TGTGCCAGCAGTACCCAGGGGGCGTATAGCAATCAGCCCCAGCATTTT. Translated, it gives CASSTQGAYSNQPQHF. The gene calls are TRBV28 and TRBJ1-5, with 8 positions matching TRBD1. V lost 5 bases, J lost 0 bases, and 6 bases stayed unmatched. Germline V gives CDR1 MDHEN, CDR2 SYDVKM. The CDR3 runs to 16 residues.

For this clonotype: A read error may explain this, as a much larger clone is one base away. The chain couples TRBV11-2 to TRBJ2-3; no firm D call. CDR3 length: 13 amino acids. Germline lookup yields CDR1 SGHAT and CDR2 FQNNGV. CDR3 region: CASSRARTDKQYF. The CDR3 DNA sequence: TGTGCCAGCAGCCGAGCGCGCACAGATAAGCAGTATTTT.

As to this clonotype: Just one base apart from a much larger clone, this may be a read error. The chain has TRBV7-9 and TRBJ1-2; D gene unclear. Trimming cost V 4 bases and J 5 bases, with 14 bases left between them. CDR1 is SEHNR and CDR2 is FQNEAQ in the germline V gene (reference sequence). The CDR3 spans 14 residues. The chain's CDR3 is CASSSLGGVYGYTF. As DNA, the CDR3 is TGTGCCAGCAGCTCCCTGGGCGGGGTTTATGGCTACACCTTC.

This clonotype has at least ten counts. This rearrangement joins TRBV7-9 to TRBJ1-1, with no clear D. Trimming removed 4 bases from V and 0 bases from J, with 12 bases in between. The CDR3 consists of 15 residues. The germline CDR1 and CDR2 sequences are SEHNR and FQNEAQ (reference sequence). Written as DNA, the CDR3 is TGTGCCAGCAGCTCTGGAGGGCTCATGAACACTGAAGCTTTCTTT. This encodes CASSSGGLMNTEAFF.

This clonotype was observed many times. The chain joins TRBV20-1 to TRBJ1-1; TRBD1 matches at 12 bases. Germline V gene sequence: CDR1 DFQATT, CDR2 SNEGSKA (reference sequence). Losses at the gene ends were 5 bases for V and 7 bases for J; bases not matched to a gene: 11. The CDR3 sequence is 15 residues long. Here the CDR3 DNA reads TGCAGTGCTCCTAGGCGGGACAGGGGGCTGGGTGAAGCTTTCTTT. Translation: CSAPRRDRGLGEAFF.

This clonotype has at least ten counts. The chain carries TRBV20-1 and TRBJ2-7, with D perhaps given as TRBD1 or TRBD2 (6 bases each). This CDR3 spans 18 amino acids. Germline values: CDR1 DFQATT, CDR2 SNEGSKA (reference sequence). The V end lost 6 bases, the J end lost 0 bases, and 27 bases lay between the germline ends. This CDR3 is CSAPLTGGGVSPSYEQYF. CDR3 bases: TGCAGTGCCCCTTTGACAGGAGGGGGAGTGAGCCCCTCCTACGAGCAGTACTTC.

This clonotype has ten or more counts. This chain uses TRBV20-1 with TRBJ2-7; D gene uncertain. Deletions cut 0 bases from V and 4 bases from J, with 13 bases between. This CDR3 region has 14 residues. The germline CDR1 and CDR2 sequences are DFQATT and SNEGSKA (reference sequence). CDR3: CSARDLVLGYEQYF. As DNA, the CDR3 is TGCAGTGCTAGAGACCTGGTTTTAGGATACGAGCAGTACTTC.

This clonotype was seen ten or more times. The rearrangement links TRBV12-3 or TRBV12-4 to TRBJ2-5; 12 nucleotides match TRBD2. The J segment lost 0 bases and the V segment lost 6 bases, leaving 2 bases of the junction unmatched. CDR3 size: 15 residues. The CDR3 here is CASSRTSGNQETQYF. CDR3 bases: TGTGCCAGCAGCCGGACTAGCGGGAACCAAGAGACCCAGTACTTC.

This clonotype has a count of ten or more. The rearrangement uses TRBV29-1 and TRBJ2-5; 7 bases match TRBD1. J was trimmed by 0 bases and V by 7 bases; bases with no gene match: 8. Germline CDR1 is SQVTM and CDR2 is ANQGSEA. There are 14 residues in the CDR3. The CDR3 sequence is CSGAGTEYQETQYF. The CDR3 DNA sequence: TGCAGCGGGGCCGGGACAGAGTACCAAGAGACCCAGTACTTC.

This clonotype has ten or more counts. The V gene is TRBV12-3 or TRBV12-4, the J gene TRBJ1-1; unclear D gene. Trimming took off 6 bases at V and 0 bases at J, with 11 bases between the two ends. CDR3 length: 14 residues. The CDR3 protein is CASSPTTLNTEAFF. CDR3 coding DNA: TGTGCCAGCAGCCCCACGACCTTGAACACTGAAGCTTTCTTT.

This clonotype was recorded at least ten times. The genes are TRBV20-1 and TRBJ2-7; 11 bases match TRBD2. J gave up 6 bases and V 6 bases, and 13 bases lay outside the gene matches. This CDR3 comprises 15 residues. Germline lookup yields CDR1 DFQATT and CDR2 SNEGSKA (reference sequence). The CDR3 DNA follows: TGCAGTGCACCCCGGCCACTAGCGGGAGATGGCGAGCAGTACTTC. Residues: CSAPRPLAGDGEQYF.

This clonotype came up many times. J is TRBJ2-2 and V is TRBV19, with 8 nucleotides matching TRBD1. CDR1 LNHDA and CDR2 SQIVND come from the germline V gene (reference sequence). Trimming took 7 bases from V and 4 from J; bases not matched to a gene: 11. The length of the CDR3 is 16 residues. In DNA, the CDR3 is TGTGCCAGTAACGACGGACAGGGACGAAGCACCGGGGAGCTGTTTTTT. It is translated as CASNDGQGRSTGELFF.

V and J are TRBV12-3 or TRBV12-4 and TRBJ2-5; 10 positions agree with TRBD2. Unmatched junction bases numbered 8, after V lost 6 bases and J lost 7 bases. The CDR3 sequence is 14 residues long. DNA of the CDR3: TGTGCCAGCAGGCTAGCGGGGGAAGGGGTGACCCAGTACTTC. Amino acid sequence: CASRLAGEGVTQYF.

This clonotype was counted at least ten times. This chain connects TRBV24-1 to TRBJ1-2, with 7 nucleotides matching TRBD1. CDR1 KGHDR and CDR2 SFDVKD come from the germline V gene. The CDR3 has 16 amino acids. Trimming at V came to 4 bases and at J to 7 bases, leaving 14 bases not matched to a gene. The CDR3 nucleotides are TGTGCCACCAGTGACCGGAGACAGGGAGAGAGGGGTGGCTACACCTTC. This translates into CATSDRRQGERGGYTF.